A single sample is the source of the 7 T cell receptor beta chains below, sequenced in a study of T cells in Graves' hyperthyroidism and ophthalmopathy. The source material, RNA transcripts, was used to amplify TCR beta CDR3 regions. Using the HTBI primer set, a first-round RT-PCR was run on the TCR CDR3. In TCRdb, the multiplex PCR reads were re-called with MiXCR into one record per CDR3 protein. Counted here are a few hundred thousand distinct CDR3 sequences, about 15% occurring once; the ten biggest clones make up over 12%. Sequenced material: blood. These receptors all stem from a woman aged 18-35 years with Graves' hyperthyroidism.

This clonotype was counted at least ten times. The chain has TRBV20-1 and TRBJ2-5; tentative D call: TRBD2 (7 bases). The length of the CDR3 is 13 residues. Per the germline V gene, CDR1 is DFQATT and CDR2 is SNEGSKA (reference sequence). The V and J ends lost 4 bases and 1 base respectively, with 10 bases between them. CDR3 in amino acids: CSANRGAQETQYF. The CDR3, as DNA: TGCAGTGCTAATCGGGGGGCCCAAGAGACCCAGTACTTC.

This clonotype was counted a few times. V usage is TRBV5-1 and J usage is TRBJ1-4, with TRBD1 identical over 7 bases. V was pared by 8 bases and J by 2 bases, with 3 bases of the junction left unmatched. The CDR3 is made up of 13 amino acids. CDR1 is SGHRS and CDR2 is YFSETQ in the germline V gene. The CDR3: CASKQGTNEKLFF. The CDR3, as DNA: TGCGCCAGTAAACAGGGGACTAATGAAAAACTGTTTTTT.

Ten or more counts support this clonotype. V gene TRBV6-1 combines with J gene TRBJ1-1, with 10 positions matching TRBD1. CDR1 is MNHNS, CDR2 SASEGT, per germline. The CDR3 totals 15 residues. V lost 8 bases, J lost 4 bases, and 10 bases stayed unmatched. CDR3 region: CASARQGAVGTEAFF. CDR3 in DNA: TGTGCCAGCGCAAGACAGGGGGCAGTGGGCACTGAAGCTTTCTTT.

This clonotype appeared many times. CDR3 amino acids: CATSGGRASGIPPHEQFF. The CDR3 DNA follows: TGTGCCACCAGTGGGGGCCGGGCTAGCGGGATTCCCCCCCATGAGCAGTTCTTC. V and J are TRBV24-1 and TRBJ2-1; 9 bases map to TRBD2. This CDR3 contains 18 residues. Germline loops: CDR1 KGHDR, CDR2 SFDVKD. Trimming removed 5 bases from V and 8 bases from J; junction bases left unmatched: 18.

This clonotype was recorded many times. V gene TRBV6-5 combines with J gene TRBJ1-2; a possible D gene is TRBD1 (5 bases). Germline CDR1 and CDR2: MNHEY and SVGAGI. Trimming left V 3 bases short and J 5 bases short, with 16 bases between. The CDR3 has 15 amino acids. CDR3 sequence: CASSYLSDRLYGYTF. The DNA for the CDR3 is TGTGCCAGCAGTTATCTTTCAGACAGATTATATGGCTACACCTTC.

Ten or more counts support this clonotype. The rearrangement joins TRBV2 to TRBJ2-5; 8 bases agree with TRBD1. V lost 6 bases to trimming and J lost 3 bases; unmatched junction nucleotides: 6. From germline, CDR1 is SNHLY and CDR2 FYNNEI. CDR3 length: 14 amino acids. The CDR3 region is CASSGDRGKETQYF. DNA of the CDR3: TGTGCCAGCAGCGGAGACAGGGGAAAAGAGACCCAGTACTTC.

This clonotype has just a few counts. The V gene is TRBV29-1, the J gene TRBJ2-1; TRBD2 matches at 16 bases. CDR1 is SQVTM and CDR2 is ANQGSEA in the germline V gene. V dropped 4 bases and J dropped 0; count of bases not matched to a gene: 6. The CDR3 covers 18 residues. The CDR3 is CSVGRGLAGGLSYNEQFF. CDR3 DNA sequence: TGCAGCGTTGGAAGGGGACTAGCGGGGGGGCTCTCCTACAATGAGCAGTTCTTC.